Reported below is one TCR beta chain. Its target is unknown. Before any sequencing was done, the ViraFEST assay used viral peptide pools to expand antigen-specific CD4+ T cells. Following 10 days of culture, CD4+ T cells were isolated. The vaccine recipients had no prior SARS-CoV-2 infection, with negative nucleocapsid antibodies. Each culture well received a few million PBMC. These cells were then cultured in IMDM with about 10 IU/ml IL-2 and 9.5 to 10 ug/ml peptides. Half the medium was replaced with IL-2 medium on days 3 and 7. Profiling relied on immunoSEQ multiplex PCR, and the TCRdb table lists in-frame clones only, not all of them. In the table there are around 36,000 clones, more than 60% of which are singletons. This record comes from a study of vaccination effects on CD4 cells after COVID-19. Overall study context: Participants received two doses of either the BNT162b2 or mRNA-1273 vaccine.

Germline V CDR1 and CDR2: SGHVS, FQNEAQ. The V end was cut by 7 bases, the J end by 5 bases, with 26 bases between. The CDR3 is made up of 17 amino acids. The clonotype was recovered from a human donor who received a COVID-19 vaccine. This sample comprised CD4+ T cells from PBMCs cultured with SARS-CoV-2 spike peptides, obtained before COVID-19 vaccination. The rearrangement joins TRBV7-8 to TRBJ1-1, with no clear D. The CDR3 region has the DNA TGTGCCAGCATTAAGCAGAGAGGGTCAAGGGCCGGGACTGAAGCTTTCTTT. Protein: CASIKQRGSRAGTEAFF.